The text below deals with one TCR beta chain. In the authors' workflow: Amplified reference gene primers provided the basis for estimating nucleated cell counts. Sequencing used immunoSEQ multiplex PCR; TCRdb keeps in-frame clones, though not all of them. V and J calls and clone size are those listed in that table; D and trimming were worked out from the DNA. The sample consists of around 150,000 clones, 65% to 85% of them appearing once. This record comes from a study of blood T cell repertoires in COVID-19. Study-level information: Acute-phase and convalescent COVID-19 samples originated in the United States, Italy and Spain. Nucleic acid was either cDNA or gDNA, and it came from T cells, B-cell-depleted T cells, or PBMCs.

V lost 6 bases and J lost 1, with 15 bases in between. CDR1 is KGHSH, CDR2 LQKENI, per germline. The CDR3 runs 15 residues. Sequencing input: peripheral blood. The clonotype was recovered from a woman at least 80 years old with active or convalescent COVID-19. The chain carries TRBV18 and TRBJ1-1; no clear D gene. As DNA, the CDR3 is TGTGCCAGCTCGCGACCGGAGTCGGCGAACACTGAAGCTTTCTTT. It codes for CASSRPESANTEAFF.